This TCR beta chain is from a study of PD-L1 blockade in urothelial cancer. This clone has only a few counts. Time point noted: peripheral blood 6 weeks after treatment start. V was clipped by 5 bases and J by 3 bases; unmatched bases: 12. This CDR3 region has 16 residues. Germline V lookup: CDR1 SGHNT, CDR2 YENEEA. Some clones are missing from TCRdb's copy, which holds only in-frame ones; the method was immunoSEQ multiplex PCR. The sample includes about 25,000 clones, roughly 84% of them seen just once. Specimen: PBMCs, collected around atezolizumab (anti-PD-L1) treatment. The clonotype originates from a man aged 70 or older with urothelial cancer. This chain joins TRBV11-3 and TRBJ2-7; TRBD2 matches at 8 bases. CDR3 residues: CASSTRTGTRNYEQYF. The CDR3 bases are TGTGCCAGCAGCACTCGAACGGGGACTAGAAACTACGAGCAGTACTTC.